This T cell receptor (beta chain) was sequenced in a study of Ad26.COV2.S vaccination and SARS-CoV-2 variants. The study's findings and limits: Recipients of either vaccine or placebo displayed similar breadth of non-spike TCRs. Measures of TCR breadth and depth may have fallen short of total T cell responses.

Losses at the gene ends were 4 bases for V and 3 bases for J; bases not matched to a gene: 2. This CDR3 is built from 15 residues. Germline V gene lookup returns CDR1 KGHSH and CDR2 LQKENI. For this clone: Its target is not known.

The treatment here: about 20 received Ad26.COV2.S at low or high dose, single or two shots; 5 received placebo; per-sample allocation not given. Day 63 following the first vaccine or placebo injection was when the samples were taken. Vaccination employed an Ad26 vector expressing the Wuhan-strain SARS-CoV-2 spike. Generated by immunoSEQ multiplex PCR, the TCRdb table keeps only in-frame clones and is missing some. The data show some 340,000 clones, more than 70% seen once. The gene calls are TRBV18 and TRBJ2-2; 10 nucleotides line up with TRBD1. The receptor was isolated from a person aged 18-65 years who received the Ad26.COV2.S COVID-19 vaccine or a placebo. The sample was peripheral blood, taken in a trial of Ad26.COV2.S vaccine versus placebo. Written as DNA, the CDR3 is TGTGCCAGCTCACGGGACAGGGGAGACACCGGGGAGCTGTTTTTT. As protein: CASSRDRGDTGELFF.